This T cell receptor beta chain was documented in a study of neoadjuvant anti-PD-1 for oral cavity cancer. Across the study: Around day 43, patients without progression received a fourth nivolumab dose before surgery.

TCRdb's table, derived via immunoSEQ multiplex PCR, lists solely in-frame clones and lacks some. The data contain roughly 46,000 clones, approximately 80% of them singletons. Regarding time point: after neoadjuvant nivolumab, at surgical resection. Blood cells were analyzed directly, without culture or expansion. V shed 1 base and J shed 6 bases, with 13 bases lying between them. CDR1 and CDR2 from the germline V gene are SGHRS and YFSETQ. This CDR3 contains 14 residues. V is TRBV5-1 and J is TRBJ1-1; D gene uncertain. This specimen consisted of PBMCs, obtained after nivolumab (anti-PD-1) treatment. This receptor was identified in a person between 40 and 79 years old with oral cavity squamous cell carcinoma. Here the CDR3 DNA reads TGCGCCAGCAGCTTGTGGTCGCCAGACTCTGAAGCTTTCTTT. Its protein product is CASSLWSPDSEAFF.